The sequence of this T cell receptor beta chain was determined in a study of cytomegalovirus exposure and HLA in healthy donors. General study findings and limits: In a later analysis, TCR beta V- and J-gene trimming was associated with a missense DCLRE1C variant. When analyzed later, the rates of TCR association showed variation by HLA locus, with DRB1 the most and HLA-C the fewest. The HLA-A and HLA-B alleles of most subjects were reportedly predicted accurately from TCR beta sequences.

With V trimmed by 5 bases and J by 6 bases, 18 bases remained unmatched. The CDR3 is 17 amino acids. From germline, CDR1 is SGHAT and CDR2 FQNNGV. The PCR had 60 Vbeta and 13 Jbeta primers. Clones were read by immunoSEQ multiplex PCR, and TCRdb kept only the in-frame ones, dropping some. Of fewer than 200,000 clones listed, approximately 72% are singletons. A note on this clone: Its cognate antigen is unknown.

This chain joins TRBV11-2 and TRBJ2-7; 8 nucleotides align to TRBD1. The clonotype originates from a female donor in good health and CMV-seronegative. Sequencing input: PBMCs. CDR3 residues: CASSTNRWGDRGSEQYF. The CDR3, as DNA: TGTGCCAGCAGCACCAATCGGTGGGGTGACAGGGGAAGCGAGCAGTACTTC.